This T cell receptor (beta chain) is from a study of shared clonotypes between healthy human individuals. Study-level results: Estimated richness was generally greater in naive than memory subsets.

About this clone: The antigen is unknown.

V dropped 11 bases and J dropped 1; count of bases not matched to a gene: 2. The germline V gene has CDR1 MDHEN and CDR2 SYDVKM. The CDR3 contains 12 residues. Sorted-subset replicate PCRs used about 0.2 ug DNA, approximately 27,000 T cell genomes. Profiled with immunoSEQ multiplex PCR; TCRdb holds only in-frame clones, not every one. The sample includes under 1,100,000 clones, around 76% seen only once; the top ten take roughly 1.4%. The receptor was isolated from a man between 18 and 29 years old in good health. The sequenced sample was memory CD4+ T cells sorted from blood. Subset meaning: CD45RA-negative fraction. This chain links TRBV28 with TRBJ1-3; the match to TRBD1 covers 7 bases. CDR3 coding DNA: TGTGCCGTGACAGGGTCTGGAAACACCATATATTTT. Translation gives CAVTGSGNTIYF.